Reported below is one T cell receptor beta chain. Germline-derived CDR1 and CDR2 are SEHNR and FQNEAQ (reference sequence). The CDR3 runs to 16 residues. V was clipped by 3 bases and J by 5 bases; unmatched bases: 4. Authors' methods: Estimated nucleated cell counts came from reference gene primer amplification. Only in-frame clones appear in the TCRdb table, and some are missing; sequencing was by immunoSEQ multiplex PCR. V and J calls and clone size are as listed in that table; D and trimming were resolved from the DNA. The sample holds some 24,000 clones, around nine tenths seen once. This sample was taken from a study of blood T cell repertoires in COVID-19. Study-level information: The United States, Italy and Spain provided the acute and convalescent COVID-19 samples. The cDNA or gDNA used as material had been derived from T cells, B-cell-depleted T cells, or PBMCs.

The TCR was taken from a man aged 45-60 years with active COVID-19. The specimen was peripheral blood. The V call is TRBV7-9, the J call TRBJ2-5; 15 bases map to TRBD2. CDR3 sequence (DNA): TGTGCCAGCAGCTTCGGACTAGCGGGAGGGCCGGAGACCCAGTACTTC. As protein: CASSFGLAGGPETQYF.